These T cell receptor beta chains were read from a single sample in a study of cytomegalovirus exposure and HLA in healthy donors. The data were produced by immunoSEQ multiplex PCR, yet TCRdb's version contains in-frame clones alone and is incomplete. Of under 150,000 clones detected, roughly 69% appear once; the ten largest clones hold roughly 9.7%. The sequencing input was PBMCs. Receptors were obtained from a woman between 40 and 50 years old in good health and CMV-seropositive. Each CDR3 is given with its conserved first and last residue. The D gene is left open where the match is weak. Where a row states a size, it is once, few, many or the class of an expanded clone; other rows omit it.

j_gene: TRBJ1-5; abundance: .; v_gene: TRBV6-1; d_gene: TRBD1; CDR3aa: CASSGRQGEAQPQHF; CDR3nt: TGTGCCAGCAGTGGCAGACAGGGTGAGGCTCAGCCCCAGCATTTT
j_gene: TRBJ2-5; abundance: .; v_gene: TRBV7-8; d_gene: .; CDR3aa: CASSPGLDQETQYF; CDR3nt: TGTGCCAGCAGCCCGGGACTTGATCAAGAGACCCAGTACTTC
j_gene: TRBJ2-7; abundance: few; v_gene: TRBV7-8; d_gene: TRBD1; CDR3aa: CASIPGTGTGIPYEQYF; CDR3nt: TGTGCCAGCATTCCCGGTACCGGGACAGGGATACCCTACGAGCAGTACTTC
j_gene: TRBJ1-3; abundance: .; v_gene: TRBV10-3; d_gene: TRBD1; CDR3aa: CAIRRGQGHLSGNTIYF; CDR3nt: TGTGCCATCAGGAGGGGACAGGGTCACCTCTCTGGAAACACCATATATTTT
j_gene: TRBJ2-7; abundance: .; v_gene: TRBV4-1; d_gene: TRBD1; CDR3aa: CASSQVTGEHPYEQYF; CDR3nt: TGCGCCAGCAGCCAAGTAACAGGGGAACATCCATACGAGCAGTACTTC
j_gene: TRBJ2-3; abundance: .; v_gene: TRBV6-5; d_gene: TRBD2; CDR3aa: CASSYSFSGRSDTQYF; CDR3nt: TGTGCCAGCAGTTACTCCTTTAGCGGGAGGTCTGATACGCAGTATTTT
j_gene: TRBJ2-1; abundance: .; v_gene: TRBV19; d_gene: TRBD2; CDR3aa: CASSISGTSGRAEVANEQFF; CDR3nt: TGTGCCAGTAGTATATCCGGGACTAGCGGGAGGGCCGAAGTTGCAAATGAGCAGTTCTTC
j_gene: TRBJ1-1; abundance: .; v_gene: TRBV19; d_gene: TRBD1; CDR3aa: CASTPSQTGGRTEAFF; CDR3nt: TGTGCCAGTACCCCGTCTCAGACAGGGGGCCGGACTGAAGCTTTCTTT
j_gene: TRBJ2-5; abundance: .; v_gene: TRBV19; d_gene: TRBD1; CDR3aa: CASSLFLGQGGETQYF; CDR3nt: TGTGCCAGTAGTTTGTTCCTGGGACAGGGAGGAGAGACCCAGTACTTC
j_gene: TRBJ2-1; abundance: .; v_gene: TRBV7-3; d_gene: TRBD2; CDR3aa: CASSLQLGLAGGSEQFF; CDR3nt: TGTGCCAGCAGCTTACAGCTAGGACTAGCGGGAGGGAGCGAGCAGTTCTTC
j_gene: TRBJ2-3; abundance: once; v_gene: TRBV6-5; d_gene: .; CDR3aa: CASSYSDSFTDTQYF; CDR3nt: TGTGCCAGCAGTTACTCAGACAGCTTCACAGATACGCAGTATTTT
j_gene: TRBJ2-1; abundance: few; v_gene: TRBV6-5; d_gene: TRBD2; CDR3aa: CASSYAGASYNEQFF; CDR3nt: TGTGCCAGCAGTTACGCGGGAGCCTCCTACAATGAGCAGTTCTTC
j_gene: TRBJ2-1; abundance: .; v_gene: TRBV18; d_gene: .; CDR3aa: CASSPPITGPTYNEQFF; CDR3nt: TGTGCCAGCTCACCACCTATAACAGGGCCAACATACAATGAGCAGTTCTTC
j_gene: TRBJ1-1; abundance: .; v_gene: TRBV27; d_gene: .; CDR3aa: CASSLTWAVTEAFF; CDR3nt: TGTGCCAGCAGTTTAACCTGGGCAGTTACTGAAGCTTTCTTT
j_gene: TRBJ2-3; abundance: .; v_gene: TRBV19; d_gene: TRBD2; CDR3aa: CASKSSSGSVDTQYF; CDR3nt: TGTGCCAGTAAGTCTTCTAGCGGGAGTGTTGATACGCAGTATTTT
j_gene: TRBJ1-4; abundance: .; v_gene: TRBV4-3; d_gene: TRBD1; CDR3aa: CASSRQGITNEKLFF; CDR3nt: TGCGCCAGCAGTCGACAGGGGATCACTAATGAAAAACTGTTTTTT
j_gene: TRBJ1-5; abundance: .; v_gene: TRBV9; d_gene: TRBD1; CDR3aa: CASSGGQGGNQPQHF; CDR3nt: TGTGCCAGCAGCGGCGGACAGGGCGGCAATCAGCCCCAGCATTTT
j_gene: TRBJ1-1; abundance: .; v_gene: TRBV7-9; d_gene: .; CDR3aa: CSSSFLLLGANTEAFF; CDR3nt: TGTTCCAGCAGCTTCCTCCTTCTTGGAGCGAACACTGAAGCTTTCTTT
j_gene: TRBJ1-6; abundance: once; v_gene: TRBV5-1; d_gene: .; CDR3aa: CASSENPGVNSPLHF; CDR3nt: TGCGCCAGCAGCGAAAATCCGGGAGTAAATTCACCCCTCCACTTT
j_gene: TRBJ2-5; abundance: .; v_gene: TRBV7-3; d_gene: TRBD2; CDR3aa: CASSHGILAGQETQYF; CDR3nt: TGTGCCAGCAGCCATGGTATACTAGCGGGACAAGAGACCCAGTACTTC
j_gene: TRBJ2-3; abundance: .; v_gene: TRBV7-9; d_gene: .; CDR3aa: CASRASTDTQYF; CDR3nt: TGTGCCAGCAGGGCTAGCACAGATACGCAGTATTTT
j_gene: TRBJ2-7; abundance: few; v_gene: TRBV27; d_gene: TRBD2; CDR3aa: CASSFVGGEQYF; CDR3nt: TGTGCCAGCAGTTTTGTGGGAGGGGAGCAGTACTTC
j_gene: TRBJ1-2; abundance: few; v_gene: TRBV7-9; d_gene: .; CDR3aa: CASSSRANYGYTF; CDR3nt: TGTGCCAGCAGCTCCAGGGCTAACTATGGCTACACCTTC
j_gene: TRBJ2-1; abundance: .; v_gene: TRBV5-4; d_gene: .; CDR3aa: CASSFADSYNEQFF; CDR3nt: TGTGCCAGCAGCTTCGCAGATTCCTACAATGAGCAGTTCTTC
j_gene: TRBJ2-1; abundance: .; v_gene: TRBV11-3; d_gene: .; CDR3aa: CASSPREISYDEQFF; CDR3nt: TGTGCCAGCAGCCCTCGGGAGATCTCCTACGATGAGCAGTTCTTC
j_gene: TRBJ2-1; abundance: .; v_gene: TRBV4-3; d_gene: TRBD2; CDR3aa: CASSLGLEGGNNEQFF; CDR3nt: TGCGCCAGCAGCCTAGGACTTGAGGGAGGGAACAATGAGCAGTTCTTC
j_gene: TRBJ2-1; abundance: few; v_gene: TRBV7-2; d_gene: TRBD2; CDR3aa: CASRAGVSEQFF; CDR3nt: TGTGCCAGCAGAGCGGGAGTTAGCGAGCAGTTCTTC
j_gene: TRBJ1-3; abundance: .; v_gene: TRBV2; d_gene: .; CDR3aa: CASQGGEGDTIYF; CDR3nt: TGTGCCAGCCAAGGGGGTGAGGGGGACACCATATATTTT
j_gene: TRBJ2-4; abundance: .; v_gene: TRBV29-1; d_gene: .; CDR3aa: CSVDKGQGGKNIQYF; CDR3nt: TGCAGCGTTGATAAAGGGCAGGGAGGCAAAAACATTCAGTACTTC
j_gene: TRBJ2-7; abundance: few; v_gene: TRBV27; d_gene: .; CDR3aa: CASKSNRFSSYEQYF; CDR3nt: TGTGCCAGCAAATCGAACAGATTTTCTTCCTACGAGCAGTACTTC
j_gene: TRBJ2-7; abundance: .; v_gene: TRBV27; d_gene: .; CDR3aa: CASSPTYTYEQYF; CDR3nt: TGTGCCAGCAGTCCCACTTATACCTACGAGCAGTACTTC
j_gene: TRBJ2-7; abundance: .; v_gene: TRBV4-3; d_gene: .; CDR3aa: CASSRGTPSYEQYF; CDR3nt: TGCGCCAGCAGTCGGGGTACGCCCTCCTACGAGCAGTACTTC
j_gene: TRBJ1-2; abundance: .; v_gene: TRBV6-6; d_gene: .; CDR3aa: CASSLQGNYGYTF; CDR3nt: TGTGCCAGCAGCTTACAGGGCAACTATGGCTACACCTTC
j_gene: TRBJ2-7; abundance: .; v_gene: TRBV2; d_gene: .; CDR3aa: CATGGRGSYEQYF; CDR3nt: TGTGCCACCGGGGGAAGGGGTTCCTACGAGCAGTACTTC
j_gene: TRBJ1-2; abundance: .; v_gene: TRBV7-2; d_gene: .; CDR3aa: CASSLRGVNYGYTF; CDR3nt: TGTGCCAGCAGCCTCCGGGGGGTTAACTATGGCTACACCTTC
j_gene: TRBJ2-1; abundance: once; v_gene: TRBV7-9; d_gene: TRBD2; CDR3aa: CASVLAGASGNEQFF; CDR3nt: TGTGCCAGCGTATTAGCGGGAGCGTCGGGGAATGAGCAGTTCTTC
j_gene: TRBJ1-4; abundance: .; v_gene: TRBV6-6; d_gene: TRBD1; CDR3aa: CASRADRASGKLFF; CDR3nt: TGTGCCAGCAGAGCGGACAGGGCGAGTGGAAAACTGTTTTTT
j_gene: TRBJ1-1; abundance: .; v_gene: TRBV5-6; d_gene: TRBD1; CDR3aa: CASGTVNTEAFF; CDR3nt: TGTGCCAGCGGGACAGTGAACACTGAAGCTTTCTTT
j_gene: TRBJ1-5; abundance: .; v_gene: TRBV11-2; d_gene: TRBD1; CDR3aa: CASSLGKQGSFNQPQHF; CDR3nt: TGTGCCAGCAGCTTAGGGAAACAGGGGAGTTTCAATCAGCCCCAGCATTTT
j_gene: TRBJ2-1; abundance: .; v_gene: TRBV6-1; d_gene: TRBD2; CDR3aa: CASTDPGLAGGRAYNEQFF; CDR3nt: TGTGCCAGCACTGACCCGGGACTAGCGGGAGGGAGGGCCTACAATGAGCAGTTCTTC
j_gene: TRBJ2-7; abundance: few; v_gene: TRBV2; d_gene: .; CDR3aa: CASSGGGTYEQYF; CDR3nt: TGTGCCAGCAGTGGGGGCGGGACCTACGAGCAGTACTTC
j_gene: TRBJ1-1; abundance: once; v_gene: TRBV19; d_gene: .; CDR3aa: CASKSTGGAGAGIEAFF; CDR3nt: TGTGCCAGCAAATCCACGGGGGGCGCCGGGGCGGGCATTGAAGCTTTCTTT
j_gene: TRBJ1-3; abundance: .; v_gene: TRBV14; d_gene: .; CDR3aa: CASSPFDRRSGNTIYF; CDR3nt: TGTGCCAGCAGCCCCTTCGACAGGCGCTCTGGAAACACCATATATTTT
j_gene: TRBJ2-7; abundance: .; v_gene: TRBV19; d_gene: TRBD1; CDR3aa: CASSMGQGINEQYF; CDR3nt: TGTGCCAGTAGTATGGGACAGGGGATCAACGAGCAGTACTTC
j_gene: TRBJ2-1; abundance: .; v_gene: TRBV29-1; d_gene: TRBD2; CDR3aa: CSADPGTSGRGEQFF; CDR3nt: TGCAGCGCTGACCCCGGGACTAGCGGGAGAGGTGAGCAGTTCTTC
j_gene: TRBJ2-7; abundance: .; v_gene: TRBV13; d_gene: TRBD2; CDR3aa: CASSPPVSGSPALGYEQYF; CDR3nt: TGTGCCAGCAGCCCCCCGGTTAGCGGGAGTCCCGCCTTAGGCTACGAGCAGTACTTC